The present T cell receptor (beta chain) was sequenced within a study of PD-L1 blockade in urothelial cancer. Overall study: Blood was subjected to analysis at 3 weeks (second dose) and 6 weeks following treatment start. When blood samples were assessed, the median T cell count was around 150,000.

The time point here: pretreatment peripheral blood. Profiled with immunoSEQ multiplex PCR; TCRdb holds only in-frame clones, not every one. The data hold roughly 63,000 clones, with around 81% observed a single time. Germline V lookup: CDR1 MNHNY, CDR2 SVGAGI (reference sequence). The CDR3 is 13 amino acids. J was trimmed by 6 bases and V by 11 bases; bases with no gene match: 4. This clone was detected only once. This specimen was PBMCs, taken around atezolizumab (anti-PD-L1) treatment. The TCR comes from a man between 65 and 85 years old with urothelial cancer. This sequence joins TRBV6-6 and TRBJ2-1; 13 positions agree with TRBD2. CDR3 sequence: CASRLAGGNEQFF. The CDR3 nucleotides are TGTGCCTCTCGACTAGCGGGAGGCAATGAGCAGTTCTTC.